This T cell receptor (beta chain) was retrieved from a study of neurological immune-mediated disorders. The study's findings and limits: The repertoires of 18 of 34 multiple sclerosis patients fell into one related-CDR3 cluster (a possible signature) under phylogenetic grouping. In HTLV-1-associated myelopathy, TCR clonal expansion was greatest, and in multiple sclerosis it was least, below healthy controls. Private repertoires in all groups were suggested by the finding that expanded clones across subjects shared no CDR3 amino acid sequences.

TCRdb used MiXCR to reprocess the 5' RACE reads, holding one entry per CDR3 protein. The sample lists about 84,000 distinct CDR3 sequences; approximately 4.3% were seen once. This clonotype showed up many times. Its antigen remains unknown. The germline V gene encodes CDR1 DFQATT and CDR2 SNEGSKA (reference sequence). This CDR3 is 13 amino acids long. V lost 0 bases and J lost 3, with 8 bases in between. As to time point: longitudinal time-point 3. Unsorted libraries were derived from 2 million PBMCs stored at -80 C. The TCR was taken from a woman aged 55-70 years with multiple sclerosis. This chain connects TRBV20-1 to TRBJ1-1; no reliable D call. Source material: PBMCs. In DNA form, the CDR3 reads TGCAGTGCTAGAGAAGTTGGGGACACTGAAGCTTTCTTT. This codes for CSAREVGDTEAFF.